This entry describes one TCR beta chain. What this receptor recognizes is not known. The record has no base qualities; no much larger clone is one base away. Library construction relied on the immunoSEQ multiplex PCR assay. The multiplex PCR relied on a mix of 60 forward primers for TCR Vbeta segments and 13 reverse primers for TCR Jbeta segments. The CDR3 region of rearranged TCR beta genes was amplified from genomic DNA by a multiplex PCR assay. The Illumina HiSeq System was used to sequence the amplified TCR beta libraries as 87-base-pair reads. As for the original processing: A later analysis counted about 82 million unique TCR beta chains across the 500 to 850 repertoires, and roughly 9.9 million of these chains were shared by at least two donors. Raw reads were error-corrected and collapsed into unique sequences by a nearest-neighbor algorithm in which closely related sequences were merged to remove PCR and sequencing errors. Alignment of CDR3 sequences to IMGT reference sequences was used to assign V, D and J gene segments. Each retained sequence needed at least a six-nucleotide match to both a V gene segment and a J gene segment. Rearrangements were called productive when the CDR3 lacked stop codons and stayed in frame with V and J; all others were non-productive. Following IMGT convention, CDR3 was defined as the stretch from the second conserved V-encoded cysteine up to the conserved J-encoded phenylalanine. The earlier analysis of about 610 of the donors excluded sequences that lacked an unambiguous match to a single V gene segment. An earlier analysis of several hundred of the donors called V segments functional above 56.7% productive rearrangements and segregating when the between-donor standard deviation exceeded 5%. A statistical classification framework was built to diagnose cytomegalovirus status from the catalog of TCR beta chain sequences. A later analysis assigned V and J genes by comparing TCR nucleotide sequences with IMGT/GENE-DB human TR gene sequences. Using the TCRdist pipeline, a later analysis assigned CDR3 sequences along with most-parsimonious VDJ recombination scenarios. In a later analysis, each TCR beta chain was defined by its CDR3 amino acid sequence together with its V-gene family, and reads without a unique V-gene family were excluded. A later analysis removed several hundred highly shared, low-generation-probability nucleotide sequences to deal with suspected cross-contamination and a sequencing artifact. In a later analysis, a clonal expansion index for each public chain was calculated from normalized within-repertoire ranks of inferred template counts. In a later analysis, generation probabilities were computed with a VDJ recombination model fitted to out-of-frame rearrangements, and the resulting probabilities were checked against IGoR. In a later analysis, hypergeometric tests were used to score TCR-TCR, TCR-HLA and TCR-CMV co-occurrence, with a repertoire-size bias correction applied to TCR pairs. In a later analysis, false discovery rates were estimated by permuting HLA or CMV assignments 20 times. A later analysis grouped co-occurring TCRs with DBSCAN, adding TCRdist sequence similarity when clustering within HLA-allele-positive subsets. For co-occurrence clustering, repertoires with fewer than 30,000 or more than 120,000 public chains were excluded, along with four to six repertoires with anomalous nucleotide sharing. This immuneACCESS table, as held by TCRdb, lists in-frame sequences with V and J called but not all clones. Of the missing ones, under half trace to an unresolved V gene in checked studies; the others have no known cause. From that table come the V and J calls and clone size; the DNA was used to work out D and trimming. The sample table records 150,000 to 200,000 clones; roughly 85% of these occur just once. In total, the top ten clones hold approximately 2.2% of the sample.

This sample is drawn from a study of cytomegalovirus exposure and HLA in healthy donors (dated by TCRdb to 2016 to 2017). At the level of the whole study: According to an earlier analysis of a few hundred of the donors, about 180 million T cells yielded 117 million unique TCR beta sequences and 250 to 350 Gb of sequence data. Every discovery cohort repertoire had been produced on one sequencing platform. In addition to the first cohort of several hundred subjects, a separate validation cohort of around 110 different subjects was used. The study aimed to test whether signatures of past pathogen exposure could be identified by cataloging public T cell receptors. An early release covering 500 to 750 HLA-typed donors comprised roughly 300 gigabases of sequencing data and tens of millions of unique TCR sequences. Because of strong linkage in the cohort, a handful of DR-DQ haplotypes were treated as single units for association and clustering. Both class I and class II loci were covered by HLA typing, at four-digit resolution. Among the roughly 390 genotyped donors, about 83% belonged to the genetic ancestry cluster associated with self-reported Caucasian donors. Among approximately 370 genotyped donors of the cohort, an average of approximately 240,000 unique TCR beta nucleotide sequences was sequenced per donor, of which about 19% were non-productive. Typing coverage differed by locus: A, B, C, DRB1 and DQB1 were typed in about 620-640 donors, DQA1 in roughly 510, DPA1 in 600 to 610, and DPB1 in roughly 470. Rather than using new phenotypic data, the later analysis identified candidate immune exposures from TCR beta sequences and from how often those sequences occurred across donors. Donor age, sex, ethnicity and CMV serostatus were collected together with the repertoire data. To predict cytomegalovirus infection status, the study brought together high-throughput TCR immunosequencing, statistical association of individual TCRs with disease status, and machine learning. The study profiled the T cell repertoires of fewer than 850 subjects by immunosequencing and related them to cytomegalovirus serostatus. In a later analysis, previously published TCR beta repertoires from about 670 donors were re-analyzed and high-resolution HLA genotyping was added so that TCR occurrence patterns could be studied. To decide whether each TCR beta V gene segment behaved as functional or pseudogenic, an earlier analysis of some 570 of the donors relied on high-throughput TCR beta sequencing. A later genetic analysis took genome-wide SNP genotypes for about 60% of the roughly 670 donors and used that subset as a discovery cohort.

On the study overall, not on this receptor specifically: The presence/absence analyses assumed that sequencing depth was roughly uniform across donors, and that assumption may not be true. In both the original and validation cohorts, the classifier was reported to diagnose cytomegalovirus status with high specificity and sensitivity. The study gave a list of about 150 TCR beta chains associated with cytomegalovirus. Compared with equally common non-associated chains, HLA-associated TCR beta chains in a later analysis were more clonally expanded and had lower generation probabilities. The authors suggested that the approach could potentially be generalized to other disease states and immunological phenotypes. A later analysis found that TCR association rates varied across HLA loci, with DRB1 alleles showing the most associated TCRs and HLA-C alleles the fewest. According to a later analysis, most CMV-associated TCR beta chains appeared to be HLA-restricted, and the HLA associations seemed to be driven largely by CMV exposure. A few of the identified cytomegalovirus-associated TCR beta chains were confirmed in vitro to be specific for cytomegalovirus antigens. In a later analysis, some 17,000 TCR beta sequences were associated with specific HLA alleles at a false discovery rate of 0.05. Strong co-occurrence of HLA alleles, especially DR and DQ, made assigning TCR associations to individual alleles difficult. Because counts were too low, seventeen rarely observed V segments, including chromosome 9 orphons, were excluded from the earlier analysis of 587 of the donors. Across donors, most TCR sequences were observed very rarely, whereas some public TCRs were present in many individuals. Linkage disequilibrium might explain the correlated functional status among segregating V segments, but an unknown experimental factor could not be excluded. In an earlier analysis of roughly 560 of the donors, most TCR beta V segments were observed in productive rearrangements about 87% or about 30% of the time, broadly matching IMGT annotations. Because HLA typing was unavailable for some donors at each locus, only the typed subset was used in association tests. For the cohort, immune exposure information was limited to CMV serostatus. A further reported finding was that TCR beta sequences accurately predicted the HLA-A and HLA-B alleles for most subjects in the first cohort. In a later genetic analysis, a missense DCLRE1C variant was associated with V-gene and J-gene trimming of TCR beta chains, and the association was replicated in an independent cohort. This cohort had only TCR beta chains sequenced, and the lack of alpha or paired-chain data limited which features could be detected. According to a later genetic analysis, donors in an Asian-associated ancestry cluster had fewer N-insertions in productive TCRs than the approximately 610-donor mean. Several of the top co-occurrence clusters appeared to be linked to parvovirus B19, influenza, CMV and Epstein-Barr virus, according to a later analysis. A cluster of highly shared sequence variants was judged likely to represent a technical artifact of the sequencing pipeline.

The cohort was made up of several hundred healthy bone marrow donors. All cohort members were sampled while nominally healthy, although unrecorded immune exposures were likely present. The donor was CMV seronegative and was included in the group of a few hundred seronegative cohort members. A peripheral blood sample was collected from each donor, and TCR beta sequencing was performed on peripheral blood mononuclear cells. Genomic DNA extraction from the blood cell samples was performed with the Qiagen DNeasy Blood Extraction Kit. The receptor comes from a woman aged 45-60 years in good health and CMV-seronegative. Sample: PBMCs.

The CDR3 in this case is CASSSQSGTINNEQFF. The DNA is as follows: TGTGCCAGCAGTTCCCAGAGCGGGACCATTAACAATGAGCAGTTCTTC. The chain was built from TRBV27 and TRBJ2-1; the junction holds 7 bases that match TRBD2. From V the trimming removes 4 bases and from J it removes 5 bases, while the gene matches leave 11 bases of the junction unaccounted for. CDR1 MNHEY and CDR2 SMNVEV are derived from the germline V gene (reference sequence). The CDR3 starts with the cysteine, ends with the phenylalanine, and has 16 residues. Just CDR3 DNA is preserved here, 48 bases in frame from base 1.